These 9 T cell receptor beta chains were all obtained from the same sample, sequenced in a study of OX40 agonist ivuxolimab in advanced cancers. Library preparation used the immunoSEQ multiplex PCR assay. The immuneACCESS repertoire file appears here via TCRdb, limited to in-frame rearrangements. These files lack a portion of the clones; in checked studies, under half of the deficit traces to unresolved V genes, and the cause of the others is not known. The sample table records tens of thousands of clones; roughly 84% of these occur just once. Roughly 15% of the sample rests with the top ten. Here the sequenced sample was CD4+ or CD8+ T cells sorted from blood, taken in a trial of the OX40 agonist ivuxolimab. These receptors all come from an adult with an advanced solid tumor such as melanoma, head and neck, liver or kidney cancer.

This chain links TRBV4-1 with TRBJ2-3; TRBD2 matches at 12 bases. J was trimmed by 2 bases and V by 5 bases; bases with no gene match: 8. CDR3 size: 17 residues. Germline assignment: CDR1 MGHRA and CDR2 YSYEKL. CDR3 protein: CASSFQLAGGFTDTQYF. DNA of the CDR3: TGCGCCAGCAGCTTTCAGCTAGCGGGAGGGTTCACAGATACGCAGTATTTT.

The V call is TRBV6-1, the J call TRBJ1-1, with 7 bases fitting TRBD1. CDR1 is MNHNS and CDR2 is SASEGT in the germline V gene. J lost 1 base, V lost 1 base, and 3 bases had no gene match. CDR3 length: 15 residues. The CDR3: CASSEEGQKNTEAFF. For the CDR3, the DNA is TGTGCCAGCAGTGAAGAGGGACAGAAGAACACTGAAGCTTTCTTT.

The chain has TRBV5-1 and TRBJ1-1, with D unresolved. The CDR3 is made up of 15 amino acids. Trimming took off 0 bases at V and 6 bases at J, with 15 bases between the two ends. Germline assignment: CDR1 SGHRS and CDR2 YFSETQ. CDR3 protein: CASSLEVSNWPEAFF. CDR3 in DNA: TGCGCCAGCAGCTTGGAAGTCAGTAATTGGCCTGAAGCTTTCTTT.

This sequence joins TRBV28 and TRBJ2-5, with TRBD1 matching 9 bases. The assigned J gene may be wrong: the sequence end matches TRBJ2-7 better. The CDR3 consists of 14 residues. Germline-derived CDR1 and CDR2 are MDHEN and SYDVKM. As DNA, the CDR3 is TGTGCCAGCAGTTTAGGGACAGGGAAACGCGAGCAGTACTTC. Amino acid sequence: CASSLGTGKREQYF.

This clone was observed a single time. The chain is built from TRBV28 and TRBJ1-4; possible D gene TRBD1, 6 bases. Per germline, CDR1 MDHEN and CDR2 SYDVKM. The CDR3 loop spans 16 amino acids. Trimming took off 7 bases at V and 3 bases at J, with 18 bases between the two ends. The CDR3 nucleotides read TGTGCCAGCAATGGACCACGGGCAGGGGCTAATGAAAAACTGTTTTTT. Amino acid sequence: CASNGPRAGANEKLFF.

The CDR3: CASSRSSSGQGGFLFF. In DNA, the CDR3 is TGCGCCAGCAGCCGTTCTTCCTCCGGACAGGGAGGATTTCTGTTTTTT. The J gene is TRBJ1-4, the V gene TRBV5-1, with 8 nucleotides matching TRBD1. The J segment lost 14 bases and the V segment lost 4 bases, leaving 19 bases of the junction unmatched. The germline gives CDR1 SGHRS, CDR2 YFSETQ. CDR3 length equals 16 residues.

The rearrangement links TRBV5-1 to TRBJ1-3; D is ambiguous. CDR3 size: 16 residues. V lost 0 bases, J lost 0 bases, and 10 bases lay in between. In germline, CDR1 is SGHRS, CDR2 YFSETQ. In DNA form, the CDR3 reads TGCGCCAGCAGCTTGGGCGGCTCCCACTCTGGAAACACCATATATTTT. Translation: CASSLGGSHSGNTIYF. Using reference TRBV5-1 and TRBJ1-3 for the parts outside the CDR3, the full variable domain is KAGVTQTPRYLIKTRGQQVTLSCSPISGHRSVSWYQQTPGQGLQFLFEYFSETQRNKGNFPGRFSGRQFSNSRSEMNVSTLELGDSALYLCASSLGGSHSGNTIYFGEGSWLTVV.

This clone occurred a few times. The chain joins TRBV19 to TRBJ1-5; possibly TRBD1 for D (5 bases). The ends were cut back, 3 bases at V and 7 bases at J, with 22 bases in the middle. The CDR3 runs to 17 residues. Germline CDR1 LNHDA, CDR2 SQIVND (reference sequence). CDR3 sequence reads: CASSMDAPGGVGQPQHF. The CDR3, as DNA: TGTGCCAGTAGTATGGACGCTCCCGGAGGGGTGGGACAGCCCCAGCATTTT.

V is TRBV6-1 and J is TRBJ1-1, with 9 bases matching TRBD1. The germline V gene encodes CDR1 MNHNS and CDR2 SASEGT. The CDR3 runs to 15 residues. V lost 6 bases and J lost 0; bases outside the gene matches: 5. CDR3 DNA: TGTGCCAGCAGAGGGACAGGGCCTATGAACACTGAAGCTTTCTTT. This encodes CASRGTGPMNTEAFF.